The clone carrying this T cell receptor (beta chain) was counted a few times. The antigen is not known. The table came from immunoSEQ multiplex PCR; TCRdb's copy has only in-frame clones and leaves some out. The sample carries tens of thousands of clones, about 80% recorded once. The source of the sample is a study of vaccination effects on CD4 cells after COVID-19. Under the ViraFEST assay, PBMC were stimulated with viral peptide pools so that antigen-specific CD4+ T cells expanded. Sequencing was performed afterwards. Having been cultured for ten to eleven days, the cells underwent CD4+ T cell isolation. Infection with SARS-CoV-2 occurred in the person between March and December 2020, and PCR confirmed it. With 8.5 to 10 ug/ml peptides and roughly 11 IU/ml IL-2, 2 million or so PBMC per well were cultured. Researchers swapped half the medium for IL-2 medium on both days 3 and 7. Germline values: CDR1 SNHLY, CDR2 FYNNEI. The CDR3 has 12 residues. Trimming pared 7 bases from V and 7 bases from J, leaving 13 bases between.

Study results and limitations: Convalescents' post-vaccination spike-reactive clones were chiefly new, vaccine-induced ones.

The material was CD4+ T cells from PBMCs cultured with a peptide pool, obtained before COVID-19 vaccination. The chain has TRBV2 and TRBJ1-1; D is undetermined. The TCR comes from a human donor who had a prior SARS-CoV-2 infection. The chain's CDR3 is CASNPLSLEAFF. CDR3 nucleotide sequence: TGTGCCAGCAACCCTCTGAGTCTTGAAGCTTTCTTT.